Shown below are 26 T cell receptor beta chains from a single sample sequenced in a study of cytomegalovirus exposure and HLA in healthy donors. Generated by immunoSEQ multiplex PCR, the TCRdb table keeps only in-frame clones and is missing some. The sample has about 130,000 clones, 95% to 97% seen once. The sequencing sample was made of PBMCs. All receptors come from a man between 18 and 35 years old in good health and CMV-seronegative.

The chain has TRBV27 and TRBJ2-1; 7 bases line up with TRBD2. This CDR3 contains 14 residues. Germline V gene sequence: CDR1 MNHEY, CDR2 SMNVEV (reference sequence). The V and J ends lost 2 bases and 7 bases, in that order; junction bases with no gene match: 5. This CDR3 reads CASSLTGGANEQFF. The DNA for the CDR3 is TGTGCCAGCAGTTTAACGGGAGGCGCTAATGAGCAGTTCTTC.

This chain links TRBV19 with TRBJ1-1, with 8 positions matching TRBD1. Germline values: CDR1 LNHDA, CDR2 SQIVND (reference sequence). The CDR3 sequence is 15 residues long. The junction had 8 bases not matched to a gene; V was cut back by 5 bases and J by 3 bases. DNA for the CDR3: TGTGCCAGTAGTTCCGGTCAGGGGGCGTACACTGAAGCTTTCTTT. Its translation: CASSSGQGAYTEAFF.

This chain connects TRBV5-6 to TRBJ1-2; 8 nucleotides align to TRBD1. The germline V gene encodes CDR1 SGHDT and CDR2 YYEEEE. This CDR3 is 14 amino acids long. V lost 2 bases, J lost 6 bases, and 6 bases stayed unmatched. The CDR3 DNA reads TGTGCCAGCAGCTTAGCCGGACAGGGCAATGGCTACACCTTC. Translating it yields CASSLAGQGNGYTF.

V and J are TRBV11-3 and TRBJ2-3; TRBD1 matches 8 bases. V shed 3 bases, J shed 4 bases, and the junction held 6 bases outside the gene matches. Germline-derived CDR1 and CDR2 are SGHNT and YENEEA. There are 15 residues in the CDR3. The CDR3 loop is CASSLTGVASDTQYF. Here the CDR3 DNA reads TGTGCCAGCAGCTTGACAGGGGTCGCCTCAGATACGCAGTATTTT.

V is TRBV27 and J is TRBJ1-2, with 8 nucleotides matching TRBD1. The CDR3 is 14 amino acids. J gave up 4 bases and V 6 bases, and 7 bases lay outside the gene matches. Germline V gene data show CDR1 as MNHEY and CDR2 as SMNVEV (reference sequence). The CDR3: CASSPSGGGYGYTF. The CDR3 DNA sequence: TGTGCCAGCAGCCCGTCAGGGGGCGGCTATGGCTACACCTTC.

The rearrangement links TRBV5-1 to TRBJ1-1; D is possibly TRBD1 (5 bases). This CDR3 has 15 amino acids. V gave up 5 bases and J gave up 3 bases, with 17 bases separating them. Germline V gives CDR1 SGHRS, CDR2 YFSETQ. CDR3 in amino acids: CASREIRGEDTEAFF. CDR3 DNA: TGCGCCAGCAGAGAAATACGGGGGGAGGACACTGAAGCTTTCTTT.

The V call is TRBV28, the J call TRBJ2-1; 11 bases are a match to TRBD2. Germline CDR1 MDHEN, CDR2 SYDVKM. This CDR3 has 14 residues. V lost 7 bases, J lost 8 bases, and 7 bases stayed unmatched. The CDR3 is CASTLLAGAYEQFF. In nucleotides, the CDR3 is TGTGCCAGCACCCTACTAGCGGGAGCATATGAGCAGTTCTTC. Complete variable domain (other parts from reference TRBV28 and TRBJ2-1): DVKVTQSSRYLVKRTGEKVFLECVQDMDHENMFWYRQDPGLGLRLIYFSYDVKMKEKGDIPEGYSVSREKKERFSLILESASTNQTSMYLCASTLLAGAYEQFFGPGTRLTVL.

V gene TRBV11-3 combines with J gene TRBJ2-7; TRBD2 matches 10 bases. The CDR3 totals 16 residues. Germline CDR1 reads SGHNT; CDR2 reads YENEEA. V trimming: 0 bases; J trimming: 1 base; junction bases outside the gene matches: 3. CDR3 sequence: CASSLEWTSGSYEQYF. The CDR3 region has the DNA TGTGCCAGCAGCTTAGAATGGACTAGCGGATCCTACGAGCAGTACTTC.

The V gene is TRBV7-3, the J gene TRBJ1-2; 9 bases align to TRBD1. With 5 bases clipped from V and 5 bases from J, the junction kept 3 bases outside the gene matches. The CDR3 consists of 13 residues. Germline loops: CDR1 SGHTA, CDR2 FQGTGA. CDR3 in amino acids: CASSRGTGYGYTF. CDR3 sequence (DNA): TGTGCCAGCAGCCGAGGGACAGGGTATGGCTACACCTTC.

This clone was counted a few times. V is TRBV6-5 and J is TRBJ1-1; TRBD1 is a possible D gene (5 bases). The CDR3 consists of 13 residues. V was trimmed by 5 bases and J by 6 bases, leaving 13 bases between them. From germline, CDR1 is MNHEY and CDR2 SVGAGI. The CDR3 sequence is CASSPRGDAEAFF. DNA for the CDR3: TGTGCCAGCAGTCCCCGGGGGGATGCTGAAGCTTTCTTT.

CDR3 sequence reads: CASSLADYEQYF. The CDR3, as DNA: TGTGCCAGCAGTTTAGCAGACTACGAGCAGTACTTC. This chain connects TRBV28 to TRBJ2-7; D unclear. CDR3 length equals 12 residues. V was shortened by 2 bases and J by 3 bases, with 5 bases between the two germline ends. Germline CDR1 and CDR2: MDHEN and SYDVKM.

The chain joins TRBV10-3 to TRBJ2-7, with D perhaps TRBD1 (7 bases). The CDR3 sequence is 17 residues long. Trimming removed 2 bases from V and 2 bases from J, with 19 bases in between. The germline V gene has CDR1 ENHRY and CDR2 SYGVKD. The CDR3, as DNA: TGTGCCATCAGTGAGGGGGGGCCCGGGACAGCGACCTACGAGCAGTACTTC. Encoded protein: CAISEGGPGTATYEQYF.

This clone was observed a single time. The V and J genes are TRBV5-1 and TRBJ2-1; 7 positions agree with TRBD2. Trimming removed 3 bases from V and 1 base from J; junction bases left unmatched: 13. The germline V gene has CDR1 SGHRS and CDR2 YFSETQ. The CDR3 totals 18 residues. The CDR3, as DNA: TGCGCCAGCAGCTCGTATCTATCAGGGAGGGCGTCCTACAATGAGCAGTTCTTC. Residues: CASSSYLSGRASYNEQFF.

The V gene is TRBV30, the J gene TRBJ1-1; a weak D match, TRBD1 (5 bases). The CDR3 has 14 amino acids. The germline V and J ends were trimmed by 5 bases and 1 base, with 14 bases remaining between them. CDR1 and CDR2 (germline): GTSNPN, SVGIG (reference sequence). CDR3 in amino acids: CAWVAGVANTEAFF. Written as DNA, the CDR3 is TGTGCCTGGGTCGCGGGGGTCGCGAACACTGAAGCTTTCTTT.

For the CDR3, the DNA is TGTGCCAGCAGCCCCCAAGGCGGGACGGTCGACTATGGCTACACCTTC. Its translation: CASSPQGGTVDYGYTF. The chain combines TRBV7-9 with TRBJ1-2, with D possibly matching TRBD1 (5 bases). V lost 5 bases, J lost 3 bases, and 19 bases lay in between. The germline V gene encodes CDR1 SEHNR and CDR2 FQNEAQ (reference sequence). The CDR3 is made up of 16 amino acids.

There are a few counts of this clone. The V call is TRBV5-1, the J call TRBJ2-7, with 7 bases that match TRBD1. The CDR3 is 13 amino acids. The V gene end was trimmed by 4 bases and the J gene end by 3 bases; junction bases not matched to a gene: 4. Germline-derived CDR1 and CDR2 are SGHRS and YFSETQ. CDR3 amino acids: CASSTRQGYEQYF. The CDR3 region has the DNA TGCGCCAGCAGCACCCGACAGGGCTACGAGCAGTACTTC.

This clone appeared once. In nucleotides, the CDR3 is TGTGCCAGCAGCTTATCCTGGCAGGGCCACTATGGCTACACCTTC. This gives the protein CASSLSWQGHYGYTF. V gene TRBV7-2 combines with J gene TRBJ1-2; D is perhaps TRBD1 (5 bases). From germline, CDR1 is SGHTA and CDR2 FQGNSA. V was shortened by 2 bases and J by 3 bases, with 13 bases between the two germline ends. The CDR3 extends over 15 amino acids. Looking up the rest from reference TRBV7-2 and TRBJ1-2 gives the full variable domain: GAGVSQSPSNKVTEKGKDVELRCDPISGHTALYWYRQSLGQGLEFLIYFQGNSAPDKSGLPSDRFSAERTGGSVSTLTIQRTQQEDSAVYLCASSLSWQGHYGYTFGSGTRLTVV.

The chain couples TRBV28 to TRBJ1-5; D not certain. The CDR3 has 14 amino acids. V gave up 5 bases and J gave up 3 bases, with 11 bases separating them. The germline CDR1 and CDR2 sequences are MDHEN and SYDVKM. For the CDR3, the DNA is TGTGCCAGCAGTGCACCCGGGGACAATCAGCCCCAGCATTTT. Translating it yields CASSAPGDNQPQHF.

V usage is TRBV5-1 and J usage is TRBJ2-1, with a weak D call TRBD1 (6 bases). The CDR3 contains 15 residues. V was pared by 0 bases and J by 6 bases, with 13 bases between. Germline V gene sequence: CDR1 SGHRS, CDR2 YFSETQ. In DNA form, the CDR3 reads TGCGCCAGCAGCTTGGAGCAGGGGTTGCGCAATGAGCAGTTCTTC. Amino acid sequence: CASSLEQGLRNEQFF. Together with reference TRBV5-1 and TRBJ2-1, the CDR3 gives the full variable domain: KAGVTQTPRYLIKTRGQQVTLSCSPISGHRSVSWYQQTPGQGLQFLFEYFSETQRNKGNFPGRFSGRQFSNSRSEMNVSTLELGDSALYLCASSLEQGLRNEQFFGPGTRLTVL.

The chain carries TRBV5-1 and TRBJ2-5; 8 bases are shared with TRBD2. V lost 3 bases and J lost 4; bases outside the gene matches: 8. Germline lookup yields CDR1 SGHRS and CDR2 YFSETQ. This CDR3 is built from 15 residues. The CDR3 spells CASSSTRGGPETQYF. The CDR3 DNA reads TGCGCCAGCAGCTCAACCCGGGGGGGGCCAGAGACCCAGTACTTC.

As concerns this clone: The sample holds other DNA sequences that translate to the same CDR3. The rearrangement links TRBV27 to TRBJ1-1; maybe TRBD1 (5 bases). Between the trimmed V and J ends, which lost 6 bases and 3 bases, there was a span of 11 bases. This CDR3 contains 13 residues. Germline-derived CDR1 and CDR2 are MNHEY and SMNVEV (reference sequence). CDR3 in DNA: TGTGCCAGCAGGCCTACGGGGGACACTGAAGCTTTCTTT. The encoded protein is CASRPTGDTEAFF.

V usage is TRBV19 and J usage is TRBJ2-3, with D perhaps matching TRBD1 (6 bases). The germline gives CDR1 LNHDA, CDR2 SQIVND (reference sequence). V lost 3 bases, J lost 2 bases, and 15 bases lay in between. This CDR3 comprises 16 residues. CDR3 sequence: CASSMDRDTYTDTQYF. In DNA form, the CDR3 reads TGTGCCAGTAGTATGGACCGGGACACCTACACAGATACGCAGTATTTT.

The V gene is TRBV7-9, the J gene TRBJ1-2; D perhaps matches TRBD1 (6 bases). The CDR3 is made up of 14 amino acids. Germline CDR1 is SEHNR and CDR2 is FQNEAQ (reference sequence). V was cut by 0 bases and J by 3 bases, with 8 bases left in between. Here the CDR3 reads CASSLATGHYGYTF. The CDR3 coding sequence is TGTGCCAGCAGCTTAGCCACAGGGCACTATGGCTACACCTTC.

The chain couples TRBV6-4 to TRBJ2-3, with 7 bases lining up with TRBD2. Germline V CDR1 and CDR2: MRHNA, SNTAGT. This CDR3 spans 18 amino acids. The V and J ends lost 4 bases and 7 bases, in that order; junction bases with no gene match: 20. CDR3 protein: CASSAEGLGTIGFNTQYF. For the CDR3, the DNA is TGTGCCAGCAGTGCTGAAGGACTAGGGACCATAGGATTTAATACGCAGTATTTT.

The chain links TRBV6-5 to TRBJ1-4; TRBD1 aligns across 7 bases. Trimming at V came to 2 bases and at J to 5 bases, leaving 8 bases not matched to a gene. CDR1 and CDR2 from the germline V gene are MNHEY and SVGAGI. This CDR3 is 16 amino acids long. CDR3 sequence (DNA): TGTGCCAGCAGTTACACTCGGACAGGCACAAATGAAAAACTGTTTTTT. It encodes CASSYTRTGTNEKLFF.

The chain employs TRBV28 and TRBJ2-7; TRBD2 might be the D (5 bases). The V gene lost 9 bases and the J gene lost 3 bases, with 18 bases spanning the gap. The germline CDR1 and CDR2 sequences are MDHEN and SYDVKM. This CDR3 has 14 amino acids. The CDR3: CASSGRASGYEQYF. CDR3 DNA: TGTGCCAGTTCGGGGAGAGCATCCGGCTACGAGCAGTACTTC. Together with reference TRBV28 and TRBJ2-7, the CDR3 gives the full variable domain: DVKVTQSSRYLVKRTGEKVFLECVQDMDHENMFWYRQDPGLGLRLIYFSYDVKMKEKGDIPEGYSVSREKKERFSLILESASTNQTSMYLCASSGRASGYEQYFGPGTRLTVT.